This entry concerns a single T cell receptor beta chain. This sample was taken from a study of radiation and T cells in renal cell carcinoma. Libraries were prepared by immunoSEQ multiplex PCR; TCRdb keeps only in-frame clonotypes and omits some of them. The table includes around 130,000 clones, roughly 91% detected once. The V and J ends lost 1 base and 13 bases respectively, with 16 bases between them. Per germline, CDR1 MGHRA and CDR2 YSYEKL. This CDR3 has 13 amino acids. Time point denoted: blood 2 weeks post-SBRT. Noted treatment: 15 Gy SBRT to primary tumor, nephrectomy 4 weeks later. The clonotype originates from a woman aged 70 to 79 with renal cell carcinoma. This rearrangement joins TRBV4-1 to TRBJ2-5; D not resolved. The sequenced sample was blood, obtained from a patient whose treatment included radiotherapy and nephrectomy. The DNA of the CDR3 is TGCGCCAGCAGCCAAGTTCCCGAGACATCGAGGTACTTC. Protein: CASSQVPETSRYF.